This T cell receptor beta chain is drawn from a study of cytomegalovirus exposure and HLA in healthy donors. J gave up 8 bases and V 4 bases, and 6 bases lay outside the gene matches. This CDR3 has 14 amino acids. Looked up from germline, CDR1 is SGHRS and CDR2 is YFSETQ. 60 Vbeta and 13 Jbeta primers were used in PCR. Method: immunoSEQ multiplex PCR; TCRdb's copy keeps in-frame clones and lacks some. The sample yields more than 90,000 clones, around three quarters seen once. Sequencing input: PBMCs. This TCR was recovered from a man between 50 and 59 years old in good health and CMV-seropositive. The chain employs TRBV5-1 and TRBJ1-3; TRBD1 agrees at 10 bases. DNA of the CDR3: TGCGCCAGCAGCCCTGACAGGGGGCCCGACACCATATATTTT. Residues: CASSPDRGPDTIYF.